In this sample, the clone carrying this T cell receptor beta chain turned up many times. Antigen: not known. The cDNA came from 5'RACE, which used 10-nucleotide random UMIs. Via MiXCR, TCRdb re-called the 5' RACE reads, giving one row per CDR3 protein. The repertoire holds tens of thousands of distinct CDR3 sequences, with roughly 3.8% as singletons. This specimen belongs to a study of neurological immune-mediated disorders. This CDR3 region has 16 residues. After removal of 0 bases from V and 4 bases from J, the junction contained 7 bases not matched to a gene. Per the germline V gene, CDR1 is MGHRA and CDR2 is YSYEKL. The study, taken as a whole, reports: The absence of any CDR3 amino acid sequence shared by expanded clones across subjects suggests that repertoires were private in all groups.

The chain links TRBV4-1 to TRBJ2-5; the match to TRBD2 covers 8 bases. The sequenced sample consisted of PBMCs. The sequence was obtained from a man aged 55-75 years with multiple sclerosis. The CDR3 nucleotides are TGCGCCAGCAGCCAAGAAAAAACTAGCGGAGGAGAGACCCAGTACTTC. Its protein product is CASSQEKTSGGETQYF.